This T cell receptor (beta chain) was recorded in a study of OX40 agonist ivuxolimab in advanced cancers. Study results and limitations: CD4+ and CD8+ T cells in blood underwent clonal expansion by week 6 at 0.1 to 3.0 mg/kg.

As for this clone: Its antigen is unknown.

Some clones are missing from TCRdb's copy, which holds only in-frame ones; the method was immunoSEQ multiplex PCR. The sample carries about 45,000 clones, roughly 80% recorded once. The CDR3 totals 15 residues. V dropped 6 bases and J dropped 6; count of bases not matched to a gene: 14. The germline V gene has CDR1 ENHRY and CDR2 SYGVKD. The starting material was CD4+ or CD8+ T cells sorted from blood, obtained in a trial of the OX40 agonist ivuxolimab. The chain links TRBV10-3 to TRBJ2-7; 7 bases match TRBD1. The TCR sequence derives from an adult with an advanced solid tumor such as melanoma, head and neck, liver or kidney cancer. In nucleotides, the CDR3 is TGTGCCATCAGCAACCCGGGACAGACCTTGGGCGAGCAGTACTTC. Translation: CAISNPGQTLGEQYF.